This T cell receptor (beta chain) was recorded in a study of T cell responses to AZD1222 COVID-19 vaccine. Regarding the study as a whole: With dominance at 160-218 and 743-854, vaccine-associated CD4 TCRs spanned spike.

The CDR3 covers 16 residues. Per the germline V gene, CDR1 is LNHDA and CDR2 is SQIVND (reference sequence). Losses at the gene ends were 3 bases for V and 8 bases for J; bases not matched to a gene: 11. Repertoires were generated with immunoSEQ multiplex PCR, while TCRdb's copy carries only in-frame clones and drops some. The sample has 95,000 to 130,000 clones, around 90% seen once. A word on this clone: Antigen specificity is unknown.

Source: peripheral blood, taken on day 0 of AZD1222 vaccination. This chain uses TRBV19 with TRBJ1-4; 8 nucleotides align to TRBD1. The sequence derives from an adult in good health. The CDR3 reads CASSMGGDRFREKLFF. The DNA for the CDR3 is TGTGCCAGTAGTATGGGAGGGGACAGGTTCCGCGAAAAACTGTTTTTT.